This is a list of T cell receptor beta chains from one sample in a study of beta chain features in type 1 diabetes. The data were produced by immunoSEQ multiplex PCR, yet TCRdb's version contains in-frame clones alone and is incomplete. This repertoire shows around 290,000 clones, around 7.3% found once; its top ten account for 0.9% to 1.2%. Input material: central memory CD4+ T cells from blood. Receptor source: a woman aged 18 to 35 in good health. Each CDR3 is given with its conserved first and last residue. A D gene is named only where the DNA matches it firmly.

CASSLVPSGTLETQYF	TRBD2	TRBV11-2	TRBJ2-5
CASSPRLAGVAETQYF	TRBD2	TRBV18	TRBJ2-5
CASSSLLTGELGTQYF	TRBD1	TRBV27	TRBJ2-5
CATRRGSSYNEQFF	-	TRBV7-8	TRBJ2-1
CASSIGGGWGNEQFF	-	TRBV19	TRBJ2-1
CASSLAGTGIGEKLFF	TRBD1	TRBV7-6	TRBJ1-4
CASSQQRALDEQFF	-	TRBV14	TRBJ2-1
CASSLDGTTSGSYEQYF	TRBD2	TRBV11-3	TRBJ2-7
CASSQVGTSRNTIYF	-	TRBV4-3	TRBJ1-3
CASSSILAGMYEQYF	TRBD2	TRBV7-9	TRBJ2-7
CASSPGGFGTEAFF	-	TRBV7-9	TRBJ1-1
CASSSSGRGNTEAFF	-	TRBV18	TRBJ1-1
CASGERGGGETQYF	TRBD2	TRBV10-3	TRBJ2-5
CSVWAGGTYNEQFF	TRBD2	TRBV29-1	TRBJ2-1
CASSQAVGGEQYF	-	TRBV7-3	TRBJ2-7
CASSFGTGGPSTDTQYF	TRBD1	TRBV11-3	TRBJ2-3
CASSSRTSGRAGQEQFF	TRBD2	TRBV19	TRBJ2-1
CASGASMNTEAFF	-	TRBV2	TRBJ1-1
CASSLEIGRGTEAFF	-	TRBV5-1	TRBJ1-1
CASTIGRAGLPHGYTF	-	TRBV19	TRBJ1-2
CASTIPAANSNQPQHF	-	TRBV21-1	TRBJ1-5
CAWSGSSGRARLADTQYF	TRBD2	TRBV30	TRBJ2-3
CASSSGQRVQETQYF	-	TRBV7-3	TRBJ2-5
CASSFQGFQETQYF	-	TRBV5-1	TRBJ2-5
CASSQGVLTQETQYF	-	TRBV4-2	TRBJ2-5
CASSLRETGQNGYTF	TRBD1	TRBV5-6	TRBJ1-2